These 28 T cell receptor beta chains originate from one sample sequenced in a study of PD-1 blockade in classical Hodgkin lymphoma. TCRdb's copy holds only in-frame clones and misses some; the assay was immunoSEQ multiplex PCR. The sample gives around 65,000 clones, 70% to 90% of which show up once; around 12% is in the top ten. With no exception, relapse followed autologous stem cell transplantation in all patients, and brentuximab vedotin exposure varied. Specimen: peripheral blood mononuclear cells (PBMCs), collected at baseline. These receptors were taken from a human donor with classical Hodgkin lymphoma.

This clone occurred a few times. The chain carries TRBV5-1 and TRBJ1-6; D gene unclear. The germline V gene has CDR1 SGHRS and CDR2 YFSETQ. CDR3 length: 15 residues. The V end lost 4 bases, the J end lost 7 bases, and 15 bases lay between the germline ends. For the CDR3, the DNA is TGCGCCAGCAGCGAGGTGCAGGCTGAAAATTCACCCCTCCACTTT. Its translation is CASSEVQAENSPLHF.

The CDR3 is CASSPPLQRNEQFF. In DNA form, the CDR3 reads TGTGCCAGCTCACCACCGTTACAGCGGAATGAGCAGTTCTTC. The rearrangement joins TRBV18 to TRBJ2-1; D perhaps matches TRBD2 (5 bases). This CDR3 is built from 14 residues. The V gene's germline CDR1 is KGHSH and CDR2 LQKENI. The ends were cut back, 0 bases at V and 7 bases at J, with 10 bases in the middle.

In this sample, this clone turned up once. J is TRBJ2-3 and V is TRBV6-1; D call uncertain. V lost 11 bases to trimming and J lost 0 bases, with 6 bases between them. The germline gives CDR1 MNHNS, CDR2 SASEGT. The CDR3 extends over 11 amino acids. The CDR3 DNA follows: TGTGCCGGCAAAAGCACAGATACGCAGTATTTT. This translates into CAGKSTDTQYF.

Only a few counts were recorded for this clone. CDR3 region: CASSRGGGNNEQFF. CDR3 DNA sequence: TGTGCCAGCAGCCGTGGGGGGGGGAACAATGAGCAGTTCTTC. This rearrangement joins TRBV5-4 to TRBJ2-1; 7 bases are a match to TRBD2. CDR1 and CDR2 (germline): SGHNT, YYREEE (reference sequence). This CDR3 is built from 14 residues. J gave up 5 bases and V 4 bases, and 6 bases lay outside the gene matches.

This chain joins TRBV27 and TRBJ2-7; the match to TRBD1 covers 10 bases. V lost 4 bases to trimming and J lost 3 bases; unmatched junction nucleotides: 6. Germline assignment: CDR1 MNHEY and CDR2 SMNVEV (reference sequence). The CDR3 is made up of 15 amino acids. This CDR3 reads CASSYSTGGGYEQYF. The CDR3 DNA reads as TGTGCCAGCAGTTACTCGACAGGGGGCGGCTACGAGCAGTACTTC.

This clone was recorded a few times. The chain recombines TRBV4-1 with TRBJ2-3; 8 bases map to TRBD2. The CDR3 is 17 residues long. The trim removed 0 bases at V and 5 bases at J, leaving 10 bases unmatched. Per germline, CDR1 MGHRA and CDR2 YSYEKL. CDR3 DNA: TGCGCCAGCAGCCAAGAGACGTGGGCGGGGGGTGTAGATACGCAGTATTTT. Its protein is CASSQETWAGGVDTQYF.

The sample holds a few counts of this clone. The chain joins TRBV4-3 to TRBJ2-1; 11 bases line up with TRBD2. Germline-derived CDR1 and CDR2 are LGHNA and YSLEER. The junction had 4 bases not matched to a gene; V was cut back by 3 bases and J by 3 bases. The CDR3 is 16 amino acids. The CDR3: CASSQATSGGYNEQFF. CDR3 bases: TGCGCCAGCAGCCAGGCTACTAGCGGGGGCTACAATGAGCAGTTCTTC.

V gene TRBV7-2 combines with J gene TRBJ2-5; no definite D call. This CDR3 is 12 amino acids long. V lost 7 bases and J 5 bases, leaving 11 bases between the germline ends. The V gene's germline CDR1 is SGHTA and CDR2 FQGNSA. This chain's CDR3 is CASTPPSETQYF. The CDR3 DNA is TGTGCCAGCACCCCACCCTCGGAGACCCAGTACTTC.

The chain couples TRBV6-6 to TRBJ1-2, with 7 bases fitting TRBD1. CDR1 is MNHNY, CDR2 SVGAGI, per germline (reference sequence). This CDR3 comprises 15 residues. The V and J ends lost 2 bases and 5 bases, in that order; junction bases with no gene match: 8. The CDR3 reads CASSYNRGIRYGYTF. The DNA of the CDR3 is TGTGCCAGCAGTTACAACAGGGGAATTCGGTATGGCTACACCTTC.

The V gene is TRBV11-2, the J gene TRBJ2-5, with TRBD2 matching over 12 bases. Losses at the gene ends were 8 bases for V and 5 bases for J; bases not matched to a gene: 12. The CDR3 spans 16 residues. Germline CDR1 reads SGHAT; CDR2 reads FQNNGV. The chain's CDR3 is CASFSSGGAGGETQYF. DNA of the CDR3: TGTGCCAGCTTCTCTAGCGGGGGGGCCGGCGGGGAGACCCAGTACTTC.

The V and J genes are TRBV9 and TRBJ2-7; D call uncertain. CDR3 length: 14 amino acids. Trimming stripped 0 bases from V and 2 bases from J, with 9 bases between. Germline CDR1 reads SGDLS; CDR2 reads YYNGEE. The chain's CDR3 is CASSVGAGTYEQYF. CDR3 nucleotides: TGTGCCAGCAGCGTAGGGGCAGGTACCTACGAGCAGTACTTC.

The chain carries TRBV18 and TRBJ1-4, with a weak D call TRBD1 (5 bases). The ends were cut back, 2 bases at V and 6 bases at J, with 10 bases in the middle. The V gene's germline CDR1 is KGHSH and CDR2 LQKENI. The CDR3 extends over 14 amino acids. The CDR3 loop reads CASSPGTADEKLFF. DNA of the CDR3: TGTGCCAGCTCACCAGGGACTGCCGATGAAAAACTGTTTTTT. The full variable domain, its missing parts supplied by reference TRBV18 and TRBJ1-4, is NAGVMQNPRHLVRRRGQEARLRCSPMKGHSHVYWYRQLPEEGLKFMVYLQKENIIDESGMPKERFSAEFPKEGPSILRIQQVVRGDSAAYFCASSPGTADEKLFFGSGTQLSVL.

The chain has TRBV7-2 and TRBJ2-7; tentatively, D is TRBD1 (5 bases). Germline values: CDR1 SGHTA, CDR2 FQGNSA. The CDR3 is 14 amino acids. V was clipped by 1 base and J by 7 bases, with 14 bases between them. This CDR3 is CASSLVLREGEQYF. As DNA, the CDR3 is TGTGCCAGCAGCTTAGTGCTCAGGGAAGGGGAGCAGTACTTC.

This chain connects TRBV2 to TRBJ1-3; 7 bases agree with TRBD1. J gave up 1 base and V 5 bases, and 14 bases lay outside the gene matches. The CDR3 is 18 residues long. Germline V CDR1 and CDR2: SNHLY, FYNNEI. CDR3 bases: TGTGCCAGCAGTTACCGGGCCGACAGGGCTCCATCTGGAAACACCATATATTTT. Its translation: CASSYRADRAPSGNTIYF.

This chain uses TRBV10-3 with TRBJ1-5, with a tentative D call TRBD1 (5 bases). Trimming took off 6 bases at V and 0 bases at J, with 12 bases between the two ends. CDR1 is ENHRY, CDR2 SYGVKD, per germline. The CDR3 covers 15 residues. Here the CDR3 reads CAISAQGDSNQPQHF. CDR3 nucleotides: TGTGCCATCAGCGCGCAAGGGGATAGCAATCAGCCCCAGCATTTT.

This clone was recorded once. The chain employs TRBV7-3 and TRBJ2-7; 8 nucleotides agree with TRBD2. CDR3 length equals 11 residues. With 5 bases clipped from V and 9 bases from J, the junction kept 3 bases outside the gene matches. Germline CDR1 reads SGHTA; CDR2 reads FQGTGA. The CDR3 sequence is CASSRGGPQYF. CDR3 in DNA: TGTGCCAGCAGCCGCGGGGGGCCGCAGTACTTC.

The gene calls are TRBV10-2 and TRBJ1-1; no clear D. The CDR3 is 14 residues long. Germline V gives CDR1 WSHSY, CDR2 SAAADI. The V end lost 0 bases, the J end lost 1 base, and 6 bases lay between the germline ends. DNA of the CDR3: TGCGCCAGCAGTGAGTCGAACGGGAACACTGAAGCTTTCTTT. Translated: CASSESNGNTEAFF.

The gene calls are TRBV6-8 and TRBJ2-7; D gene unclear. Germline V lookup: CDR1 MNHGY, CDR2 SAAAGT. The CDR3 contains 13 residues. Trimming cost V 4 bases and J 7 bases, with 14 bases left between them. The CDR3 nucleotides read TGTGCCAGCAGTTCCGGCCCCTTAGGGGAGCAGTACTTC. Its protein product is CASSSGPLGEQYF.

This rearrangement joins TRBV27 to TRBJ2-7, with D unclear. V was clipped by 4 bases and J by 7 bases, with 14 bases between them. The CDR3 runs 13 residues. Germline V gives CDR1 MNHEY, CDR2 SMNVEV (reference sequence). CDR3: CASSSGPLGEQYF. Here the CDR3 DNA reads TGTGCCAGCAGTTCCGGCCCCTTAGGGGAGCAGTACTTC.

CDR3: CATGPLGDTDTQYF. CDR3 nucleotide sequence: TGTGCCACCGGACCCTTGGGGGACACAGATACGCAGTATTTT. This sequence joins TRBV10-3 and TRBJ2-3; D may match TRBD1 or TRBD2 (5 bases each). The CDR3 sequence is 14 residues long. Germline V CDR1 and CDR2: ENHRY, SYGVKD. V shed 10 bases and J shed 2 bases, with 16 bases lying between them.

V gene TRBV6-6 combines with J gene TRBJ1-1; D is uncertain. The CDR3 is 14 amino acids. CDR1 is MNHNY, CDR2 SVGAGI, per germline (reference sequence). Trimming took 2 bases from V and 4 from J, leaving 11 bases between them. The CDR3 here is CASSYLGFSTEAFF. Here the CDR3 DNA reads TGTGCCAGCAGTTACCTAGGGTTTAGCACTGAAGCTTTCTTT.

The genes are TRBV28 and TRBJ1-6, with D unclear. V shed 3 bases and J shed 7 bases, with 10 bases lying between them. Germline CDR1 is MDHEN and CDR2 is SYDVKM. The CDR3 length is 14 residues. CDR3 nucleotides: TGTGCCAGCAGTTTGGACGTCTCGAATTCACCCCTCCACTTT. Its protein product is CASSLDVSNSPLHF.

This clone was seen once. The V gene is TRBV5-6, the J gene TRBJ1-1; possibly TRBD1 for D (6 bases). Trimming removed 3 bases at V and 1 base at J, with 13 bases between. The CDR3 runs 15 residues. Germline CDR1 and CDR2: SGHDT and YYEEEE. CDR3 residues: CASSWGPTGNTEAFF. As DNA, the CDR3 is TGTGCCAGCAGCTGGGGACCGACAGGGAACACTGAAGCTTTCTTT.

J is TRBJ1-6 and V is TRBV7-9, with 7 nucleotides matching TRBD1. The CDR3 is 15 residues long. V gave up 4 bases and J gave up 7 bases; unmatched junction bases: 7. The germline CDR1 and CDR2 sequences are SEHNR and FQNEAQ (reference sequence). CDR3 sequence: CASSSEGQSNSPLHF. The CDR3 DNA reads as TGTGCCAGCAGCTCGGAGGGACAGTCAAATTCACCCCTCCACTTT.

CDR3 coding DNA: TGTGCCAGCAGCGATGAGTTGTCCACCGCTTCCCAAGCTTTCTTT. This sequence encodes CASSDELSTASQAFF. This chain links TRBV7-2 with TRBJ1-1, with D unclear. The CDR3 contains 15 residues. CDR1 is SGHTA, CDR2 FQGNSA, per germline. Trimming took 5 bases from V and 9 from J, leaving 22 bases between them.

This sequence joins TRBV27 and TRBJ2-2; 10 positions agree with TRBD1. Trimming removed 6 bases from V and 4 bases from J; junction bases left unmatched: 5. This CDR3 comprises 15 residues. Germline CDR1 is MNHEY and CDR2 is SMNVEV (reference sequence). CDR3 coding DNA: TGTGCCAGCAGCCAAGACAGGGGGCTCACCGGGGAGCTGTTTTTT. Translation: CASSQDRGLTGELFF.

This clone was seen only once. V usage is TRBV5-1 and J usage is TRBJ2-7, with TRBD1 as a possible D gene (6 bases). The length of the CDR3 is 14 residues. The V gene's germline CDR1 is SGHRS and CDR2 YFSETQ. V was shortened by 4 bases and J by 3 bases, with 14 bases between the two germline ends. Here the CDR3 reads CASSPDRNLYEQYF. The CDR3 DNA reads TGCGCCAGCAGCCCCGACAGGAACCTCTACGAGCAGTACTTC.

As for this clone: A read error may account for a junction end that differs from germline. The chain carries TRBV28 and TRBJ2-7, with 7 bases aligning to TRBD1. Germline V CDR1 and CDR2: MDHEN, SYDVKM. The CDR3 is made up of 14 amino acids. The CDR3 is CASTLSGQVYEQYF. The CDR3 DNA sequence: TGTGCCAGCACTTTAAGCGGACAGGTCTACGAGCAGTACTTC.